This is a list of T cell receptor beta chains from one sample in a study of siplizumab effects on memory and regulatory T cells. This table comes from immunoSEQ multiplex PCR, and its TCRdb copy is limited to in-frame clones, with some not included. The sample yields roughly 64,000 clones, just over 95% seen once. The sample taken for sequencing was naive CD8+ T cells sorted from blood. Source of these receptors: a human donor in good health. The CDR3 runs from the conserved cysteine through the conserved F or W. D genes are given only for firm matches. Not every row has a clone size; where given, it reads once, few, many or a size class.

clone_size	d_call	cdr3_length	v_call	j_call	cdr3_aa	cdr3_nt
NA	NA	14	TRBV19	TRBJ2-7	CASSVPDGVAEQYF	TGTGCCAGTAGTGTCCCCGACGGTGTGGCCGAGCAGTACTTC
NA	NA	14	TRBV5-6	TRBJ1-1	CASSLAREDTEAFF	TGTGCCAGCAGCTTGGCCAGGGAGGATACTGAAGCTTTCTTT
NA	TRBD2	16	TRBV9	TRBJ2-7	CASSGLAGTPSYEQYF	TGTGCCAGTTCGGGACTAGCGGGGACACCCTCCTACGAGCAGTACTTC
NA	TRBD2	16	TRBV27	TRBJ2-2	CASSLFPFSGTGELFF	TGTGCCAGCAGCCTATTCCCCTTTAGCGGGACCGGGGAGCTGTTTTTT
NA	NA	15	TRBV4-3	TRBJ1-2	CASSQDRSVSYGYTF	TGCGCCAGCAGCCAAGATCGATCAGTGTCCTATGGCTACACCTTC
NA	NA	13	TRBV7-9	TRBJ2-1	CASSHSPNNEQFF	TGTGCCAGCAGCCATTCCCCCAACAATGAGCAGTTCTTC
NA	NA	14	TRBV2	TRBJ1-1	CASTRLDTNTEAFF	TGTGCCAGCACTCGCTTGGATACGAACACTGAAGCTTTCTTT
NA	NA	14	TRBV2	TRBJ1-1	CASSLTGMNTEAFF	TGTGCCAGCAGTCTGACGGGGATGAACACTGAAGCTTTCTTT
NA	NA	14	TRBV4-1	TRBJ2-7	CASSQGIGDYEQYF	TGCGCCAGCAGCCAAGGAATAGGGGACTACGAGCAGTACTTC
NA	NA	14	TRBV11-1	TRBJ2-1	CASSLRKEHNEQFF	TGTGCCAGCAGCTTAAGGAAGGAACACAATGAGCAGTTCTTC
NA	NA	15	TRBV19	TRBJ1-1	CASSNGGRMNTEAFF	TGTGCCAGTAGTAATGGGGGTCGGATGAACACTGAAGCTTTCTTT
NA	TRBD1	19	TRBV5-3	TRBJ1-1	CARSLDFGRGASVDTEAFF	TGTGCCAGAAGCTTGGACTTTGGCAGGGGGGCTTCAGTAGACACTGAAGCTTTCTTT
NA	NA	13	TRBV13	TRBJ1-1	CASSGAGRNEAFF	TGTGCCAGCAGCGGCGCGGGGCGGAATGAAGCTTTCTTT
NA	NA	13	TRBV28	TRBJ1-5	CASSSQEGQPQHF	TGTGCCAGCAGTTCGCAGGAGGGTCAGCCCCAGCATTTT
NA	TRBD1	14	TRBV7-2	TRBJ2-7	CASSFVTGTYEQYF	TGTGCCAGCAGCTTCGTGACAGGGACCTACGAGCAGTACTTC
few	NA	12	TRBV19	TRBJ2-7	CASADERDEQYF	TGTGCCAGTGCCGATGAACGGGACGAGCAGTACTTC
NA	TRBD1	15	TRBV19	TRBJ2-7	CASSMTGGPQNEQYF	TGTGCCAGTAGTATGACAGGGGGGCCTCAGAACGAGCAGTACTTC
NA	NA	17	TRBV19	TRBJ1-6	CASSIYSGSSYNSPLHF	TGTGCCAGTAGTATTTATTCGGGGAGCTCCTATAATTCACCCCTCCACTTT
NA	NA	15	TRBV19	TRBJ2-1	CASSRAPDAQGVQFF	TGTGCCAGTAGTAGGGCCCCAGACGCACAGGGTGTGCAGTTCTTC
once	NA	12	TRBV28	TRBJ1-1	CASSQMNTEAFF	TGTGCCAGCAGCCAGATGAACACTGAAGCTTTCTTT
NA	TRBD1	15	TRBV7-8	TRBJ2-5	CASSAGTGHQETQYF	TGTGCCAGCAGCGCAGGGACAGGCCACCAAGAGACCCAGTACTTC
NA	TRBD1	16	TRBV7-9	TRBJ2-5	CASSLYGTGTQETQYF	TGTGCCAGCAGCTTATACGGGACAGGCACACAAGAGACCCAGTACTTC
once	TRBD1	14	TRBV5-6	TRBJ2-7	CASSTGTGRIEQYF	TGTGCCAGCAGCACCGGGACAGGGAGGATCGAGCAGTACTTC
NA	TRBD1	13	TRBV2	TRBJ2-7	CATSWTGTDEQYF	TGTGCCACCTCTTGGACAGGGACCGACGAGCAGTACTTC
NA	TRBD2	17	TRBV9	TRBJ2-2	CASSVPSGGAGTGELFF	TGTGCCAGCAGCGTACCTAGCGGGGGGGCGGGCACCGGGGAGCTGTTTTTT
once	NA	12	TRBV5-4	TRBJ2-7	CASSSDSYEQYF	TGTGCCAGCAGCTCGGACTCCTACGAGCAGTACTTC
once	NA	15	TRBV19	TRBJ2-2	CASSILGQGTGELFF	TGTGCCAGTAGTATTTTGGGGCAGGGCACCGGGGAGCTGTTTTTT
NA	TRBD2	16	TRBV4-2	TRBJ2-5	CASSQDGLAGGETQYF	TGTGCCAGCAGCCAAGACGGACTAGCGGGGGGGGAGACCCAGTACTTC
NA	NA	12	TRBV9	TRBJ2-3	CASSPPTDTQYF	TGTGCCAGCAGCCCCCCCACAGATACGCAGTATTTT
NA	TRBD1	14	TRBV6-6	TRBJ2-1	CASSDRGPFNEQFF	TGTGCCAGCAGTGACAGGGGGCCTTTCAATGAGCAGTTCTTC
NA	NA	11	TRBV28	TRBJ1-2	CASRAERGYTF	TGTGCCAGCAGGGCAGAGCGAGGCTACACCTTC
NA	NA	15	TRBV6-5	TRBJ2-7	CASSYSTGPTYEQYF	TGTGCCAGCAGTTACTCGACCGGACCAACCTACGAGCAGTACTTC
NA	NA	20	TRBV4-1	TRBJ2-2	CASSQTKPYTRERHTGELFF	TGCGCCAGCAGCCAAACCAAACCGTACACTAGAGAAAGACACACCGGGGAGCTGTTTTTT
NA	NA	14	TRBV11-2	TRBJ1-2	CASSPGGTAYGYTF	TGTGCCAGCAGCCCGGGGGGGACGGCCTATGGCTACACCTTC
NA	TRBD1	15	TRBV2	TRBJ2-7	CASSVAGQGTYEQYF	TGTGCCAGCAGTGTGGCCGGACAGGGCACCTACGAGCAGTACTTC
NA	NA	17	TRBV21-1	TRBJ1-6	CASPLPPDTLSYSPLHF	TGTGCCAGCCCCCTGCCCCCAGACACTCTGTCATATTCACCCCTCCACTTT
NA	NA	11	TRBV6-4	TRBJ2-1	CAKDRRASKFF	TGTGCCAAAGACAGGAGAGCTAGCAAGTTCTTC
NA	NA	11	TRBV19	TRBJ2-2	CASTATGELFF	TGTGCCAGTACGGCCACCGGGGAGCTGTTTTTT
NA	NA	12	TRBV5-6	TRBJ2-5	CASSSSWETQYF	TGTGCCAGCAGCTCTAGCTGGGAGACCCAGTACTTC
NA	TRBD1	15	TRBV6-6	TRBJ2-4	CASSPGQGYISIQYF	TGTGCCAGCAGTCCGGGACAGGGATATATAAGCATTCAGTACTTC
NA	NA	13	TRBV6-5	TRBJ2-3	CASSYQNRENLYF	TGTGCCAGCAGTTACCAAAACAGGGAAAATTTGTATTTT